Following are 26 T cell receptor beta chains from one sample sequenced in a study of shared clonotypes between healthy human individuals. Positive CCR7 selection of CD45RO-negative cells yielded the naive CD8 cells, and terminally differentiated effector memory CD45RA+ cells were excluded. The method was immunoSEQ multiplex PCR; TCRdb's version includes in-frame clones alone and lacks a portion of them. In the table there are about 2.1 million clones, 93% of which are singletons. Material: naive CD8+ T cells from PBMCs. These receptors all come from a man aged 18 to 30 in good health. Some clones in this sample may be carry-over from other donors' samples.

The chain couples TRBV7-8 to TRBJ2-7; 9 nucleotides line up with TRBD1. This CDR3 comprises 14 residues. The V gene's germline CDR1 is SGHVS and CDR2 FQNEAQ. Losses at the gene ends were 2 bases for V and 5 bases for J; bases not matched to a gene: 4. CDR3 bases: TGTGCCAGCAGCTTACCGGGACAGGGAGACGAGCAGTACTTC. Its protein product is CASSLPGQGDEQYF.

Concerning this clone itself: This specimen includes other DNA sequences encoding the same CDR3. The gene calls are TRBV7-9 and TRBJ2-5; D gene ambiguous. The ends were cut back, 4 bases at V and 2 bases at J, with 2 bases in the middle. The V gene's germline CDR1 is SEHNR and CDR2 FQNEAQ (reference sequence). The CDR3 totals 11 residues. The CDR3 bases are TGTGCCAGCAGCTCACAAGAGACCCAGTACTTC. This translates into CASSSQETQYF.

The V gene is TRBV28, the J gene TRBJ2-7; possibly TRBD2 for D (5 bases). The V end was cut by 5 bases, the J end by 0 bases, with 11 bases between. The CDR3 contains 14 residues. Germline V lookup: CDR1 MDHEN, CDR2 SYDVKM. CDR3 loop: CASSDGVASYEQYF. CDR3 DNA: TGTGCCAGCAGTGACGGGGTCGCCTCCTACGAGCAGTACTTC.

The chain carries TRBV9 and TRBJ2-3; maybe TRBD2 (5 bases). The CDR3 runs 14 residues. Germline CDR1 is SGDLS and CDR2 is YYNGEE. V lost 4 bases and J 8 bases, leaving 17 bases between the germline ends. The CDR3 sequence is CASSSGGSGGTQYF. For the CDR3, the DNA is TGTGCCAGCAGCTCTGGTGGGAGCGGTGGTACGCAGTATTTT.

Concerning this clone: The same CDR3 also results from other DNA sequences found in this sample. This chain uses TRBV27 with TRBJ2-7, with a tentative D call TRBD2 (6 bases). The V end lost 6 bases, the J end lost 3 bases, and 9 bases lay between the germline ends. CDR3 length: 12 residues. Germline V lookup: CDR1 MNHEY, CDR2 SMNVEV (reference sequence). CDR3 region: CASSSSGYEQYF. The DNA of the CDR3 is TGTGCCAGCAGCAGTAGCGGCTACGAGCAGTACTTC.

The chain has TRBV5-6 and TRBJ2-7, with 10 nucleotides matching TRBD1. There are 15 residues in the CDR3. Germline V lookup: CDR1 SGHDT, CDR2 YYEEEE. Losses at the gene ends were 2 bases for V and 5 bases for J; bases not matched to a gene: 7. CDR3 in amino acids: CASSFGGQGPHEQYF. CDR3 DNA sequence: TGTGCCAGCAGCTTTGGGGGACAGGGGCCCCACGAGCAGTACTTC.

The chain is built from TRBV10-2 and TRBJ2-7, with 7 positions matching TRBD2. This CDR3 has 13 residues. The V segment lost 6 bases and the J segment 2 bases; nucleotides outside the gene matches: 4. CDR1 and CDR2 (germline): WSHSY, SAAADI. For the CDR3, the DNA is TGCGCCAGCAGGGAAGCGGGAACCTACGAGCAGTACTTC. Amino acids: CASREAGTYEQYF.

The V and J genes are TRBV9 and TRBJ2-5, with 9 bases identical to TRBD2. The J call may be faulty, since TRBJ2-7 better matches the DNA end. From germline, CDR1 is SGDLS and CDR2 YYNGEE. CDR3 size: 15 residues. The CDR3 nucleotides are TGTGCCAGCAGCGGGGGACTAGCTGATTCCTACGAGCAGTACTTC. Translating gives CASSGGLADSYEQYF.

The V call is TRBV25-1, the J call TRBJ2-7; no reliable D call. This CDR3 spans 16 amino acids. Trimming cost V 6 bases and J 0 bases, with 18 bases left between them. CDR1 is MGHDK and CDR2 is SYGVNS in the germline V gene. DNA of the CDR3: TGTGCCAGCAGGCCGACGGTAGACCACAGCTCCTACGAGCAGTACTTC. Translating it yields CASRPTVDHSSYEQYF.

CDR3 sequence: CASSIETLNTEAFF. The CDR3 DNA follows: TGTGCCAGTAGTATAGAGACCTTGAACACTGAAGCTTTCTTT. The rearrangement joins TRBV19 to TRBJ1-1; D not resolved. The CDR3 consists of 14 residues. Trimming removed 0 bases from V and 0 bases from J, with 5 bases in between. CDR1 is LNHDA, CDR2 SQIVND, per germline (reference sequence).

This chain joins TRBV7-9 and TRBJ2-5; D possibly corresponds to TRBD1 (6 bases). There are 16 residues in the CDR3. Germline assignment: CDR1 SEHNR and CDR2 FQNEAQ (reference sequence). V gave up 6 bases and J gave up 5 bases, with 22 bases separating them. The CDR3 coding sequence is TGTGCCAGCAGAGACGGATCTTACAGGGTTGGGGAGACCCAGTACTTC. Amino acid sequence: CASRDGSYRVGETQYF.

The chain links TRBV2 to TRBJ2-7; tentative D call: TRBD1 (6 bases). V was cut by 3 bases and J by 3 bases, with 15 bases left in between. CDR3 length: 15 residues. The V gene's germline CDR1 is SNHLY and CDR2 FYNNEI. The CDR3 protein is CASSEGTPTYYEQYF. Here the CDR3 DNA reads TGTGCCAGCAGTGAGGGGACACCCACCTACTACGAGCAGTACTTC.

Points on this clone: Additional DNA sequences in this sample encode the identical CDR3. This rearrangement joins TRBV27 to TRBJ2-7; a weak D match, TRBD1 (6 bases). Germline CDR1 is MNHEY and CDR2 is SMNVEV (reference sequence). The ends were cut back, 6 bases at V and 5 bases at J, with 14 bases in the middle. The CDR3 runs 13 residues. The CDR3 is CASSLLQGNEQYF. As DNA, the CDR3 is TGTGCCAGCAGCCTGTTACAGGGTAACGAGCAGTACTTC.

V is TRBV6-1 and J is TRBJ2-7; D is unclear. CDR1 is MNHNS and CDR2 is SASEGT in the germline V gene. Trimming cost V 10 bases and J 2 bases, with 15 bases left between them. The CDR3 spans 13 residues. CDR3 sequence (DNA): TGTGCCACCCATAAGTCAGCCACCTACGAGCAGTACTTC. Translation: CATHKSATYEQYF.

The chain recombines TRBV18 with TRBJ2-3, with 11 bases lining up with TRBD2. Unmatched junction bases numbered 6, after V lost 0 bases and J lost 4 bases. The CDR3 has 17 amino acids. CDR1 is KGHSH and CDR2 is LQKENI in the germline V gene. In nucleotides, the CDR3 is TGTGCCAGCTCACCACCGTCACTAGCGGGAGTCTCAGATACGCAGTATTTT. It yields the protein CASSPPSLAGVSDTQYF.

For the CDR3, the DNA is TGTGCCAGCTCACCACAGGGAGGTCCCCAGTACGAGCAGTACTTC. Encoded protein: CASSPQGGPQYEQYF. The rearrangement joins TRBV18 to TRBJ2-7, with D perhaps matching TRBD2 (6 bases). The CDR3 is 15 residues long. Germline V lookup: CDR1 KGHSH, CDR2 LQKENI. V shed 1 base and J shed 4 bases, with 14 bases lying between them.

This clone has a single count. V usage is TRBV19 and J usage is TRBJ2-7; no definite D call. Germline CDR1 and CDR2: LNHDA and SQIVND (reference sequence). The CDR3 has 17 amino acids. V was pared by 4 bases and J by 2 bases, with 21 bases between. CDR3 sequence (DNA): TGTGCCAGTAGTAGTTTTTTGGGCCCCCAAATGACCTACGAGCAGTACTTC. Protein product: CASSSFLGPQMTYEQYF.

This sequence joins TRBV4-3 and TRBJ2-7; D is tentatively TRBD1 or TRBD2 (6 bases each). The CDR3 consists of 16 residues. Germline V gene sequence: CDR1 LGHNA, CDR2 YSLEER. The germline V and J ends were trimmed by 2 bases and 3 bases, with 17 bases remaining between them. The CDR3 spells CASSQFRGAGIYEQYF. The CDR3 coding sequence is TGCGCCAGCAGCCAATTTAGGGGGGCAGGAATCTACGAGCAGTACTTC.

V is TRBV27 and J is TRBJ2-7; TRBD2 agrees at 10 bases. V was pared by 4 bases and J by 2 bases, with 5 bases of the junction left unmatched. The CDR3 runs 15 residues. Germline-derived CDR1 and CDR2 are MNHEY and SMNVEV (reference sequence). The CDR3 bases are TGTGCCAGCAGTTCTGGACTAGCGGCGACCTACGAGCAGTACTTC. Its protein product is CASSSGLAATYEQYF.

The chain carries TRBV5-1 and TRBJ1-4; D call uncertain. Germline-derived CDR1 and CDR2 are SGHRS and YFSETQ. The CDR3 length is 16 residues. Trimming pared 0 bases from V and 5 bases from J, leaving 14 bases between. CDR3 DNA sequence: TGCGCCAGCAGCTTGGCCTCCCCGGGAAGAAATGAAAAACTGTTTTTT. Encoded protein: CASSLASPGRNEKLFF.

The J gene is TRBJ1-3, the V gene TRBV13, with TRBD1 matching over 7 bases. The V gene's germline CDR1 is PRHDT and CDR2 FYEKMQ (reference sequence). This CDR3 comprises 15 residues. J was trimmed by 4 bases and V by 0 bases; bases with no gene match: 3. In DNA form, the CDR3 reads TGTGCCAGCAGCTTAGGCGGCAGGGGGGGAAACACCATATATTTT. Amino acid sequence: CASSLGGRGGNTIYF.

The CDR3 here is CASSSRGNQETQYF. The CDR3 coding sequence is TGCGCCAGCAGCTCTAGGGGAAACCAAGAGACCCAGTACTTC. The chain couples TRBV5-1 to TRBJ2-5; D may be TRBD1 (5 bases). The CDR3 runs 14 residues. Germline CDR1 is SGHRS and CDR2 is YFSETQ. The V and J ends lost 3 bases and 0 bases respectively, with 9 bases between them.

The rearrangement joins TRBV5-1 to TRBJ2-4; tentatively, D is TRBD2 (6 bases). The germline V gene encodes CDR1 SGHRS and CDR2 YFSETQ. CDR3 length: 17 amino acids. V lost 2 bases and J 5 bases, leaving 20 bases between the germline ends. CDR3 nucleotides: TGCGCCAGCAGCTTTGGGTTGCGGGATGAGGAGGAAAACATTCAGTACTTC. Protein sequence: CASSFGLRDEEENIQYF. Together with reference TRBV5-1 and TRBJ2-4, the CDR3 gives the full variable domain: KAGVTQTPRYLIKTRGQQVTLSCSPISGHRSVSWYQQTPGQGLQFLFEYFSETQRNKGNFPGRFSGRQFSNSRSEMNVSTLELGDSALYLCASSFGLRDEEENIQYFGAGTRLSVL.

V usage is TRBV6-1 and J usage is TRBJ1-2, with 12 bases identical to TRBD1. Germline-derived CDR1 and CDR2 are MNHNS and SASEGT. There are 17 residues in the CDR3. V was pared by 3 bases and J by 0 bases, with 5 bases of the junction left unmatched. CDR3 protein: CASSDWGQGASNYGYTF. In DNA form, the CDR3 reads TGTGCCAGCAGTGATTGGGGACAGGGGGCCTCTAACTATGGCTACACCTTC.

The table lists this clone with a count of one. The V call is TRBV6-1, the J call TRBJ1-5; the match to TRBD1 covers 10 bases. This CDR3 has 14 residues. J gave up 4 bases and V 8 bases, and 5 bases lay outside the gene matches. The V gene's germline CDR1 is MNHNS and CDR2 SASEGT. CDR3 protein: CASLDRGHNQPQHF. In DNA form, the CDR3 reads TGTGCCAGCCTCGACAGGGGGCATAATCAGCCCCAGCATTTT.

This rearrangement joins TRBV9 to TRBJ1-1; D remains unclear. V was shortened by 4 bases and J by 2 bases, with 9 bases between the two germline ends. Germline values: CDR1 SGDLS, CDR2 YYNGEE. This CDR3 is 13 amino acids long. The CDR3 DNA reads TGTGCCAGCAGCCAACCAGGAAACACTGAAGCTTTCTTT. It encodes CASSQPGNTEAFF.